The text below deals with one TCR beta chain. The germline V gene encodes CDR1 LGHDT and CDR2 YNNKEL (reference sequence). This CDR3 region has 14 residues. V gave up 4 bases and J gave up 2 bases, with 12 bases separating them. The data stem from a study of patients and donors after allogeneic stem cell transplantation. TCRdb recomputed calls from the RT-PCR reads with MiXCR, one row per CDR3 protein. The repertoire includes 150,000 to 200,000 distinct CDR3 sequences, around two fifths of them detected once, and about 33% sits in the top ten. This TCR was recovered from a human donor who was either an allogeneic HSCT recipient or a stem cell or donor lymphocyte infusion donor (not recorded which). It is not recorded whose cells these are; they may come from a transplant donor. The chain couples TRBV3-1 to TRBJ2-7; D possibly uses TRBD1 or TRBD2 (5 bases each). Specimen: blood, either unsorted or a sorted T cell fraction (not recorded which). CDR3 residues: CASSPRGGTYEQYF. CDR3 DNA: TGTGCCAGCAGCCCTCGTGGGGGAACCTACGAGCAGTACTTC.